This TCR beta chain was found in a study of T cells in Graves' hyperthyroidism and ophthalmopathy. Ten or more counts support this clonotype. PBMCs were obtained from about 10 ml fresh peripheral blood. Per germline, CDR1 MDHEN and CDR2 SYDVKM. The J segment lost 5 bases and the V segment lost 5 bases, leaving 8 bases of the junction unmatched. This CDR3 region has 14 residues. Researchers took RNA transcripts and amplified the TCR beta CDR3 regions from them. The study used the HTBI primer set for a first-round RT-PCR of the TCR CDR3. TCRdb reprocessed the multiplex PCR reads via MiXCR and lists one record per CDR3 protein. This table has a few hundred thousand distinct CDR3 sequences, roughly 14% appearing once.

Sequencing was carried out using blood. This receptor was identified in a man aged 25-45 years with Graves' hyperthyroidism that later progressed to Graves' ophthalmopathy. The chain has TRBV28 and TRBJ2-5; TRBD1 aligns across 7 bases. CDR3: CASSPQGIGETQYF. In nucleotides, the CDR3 is TGTGCCAGCAGTCCACAGGGGATCGGTGAGACCCAGTACTTC.